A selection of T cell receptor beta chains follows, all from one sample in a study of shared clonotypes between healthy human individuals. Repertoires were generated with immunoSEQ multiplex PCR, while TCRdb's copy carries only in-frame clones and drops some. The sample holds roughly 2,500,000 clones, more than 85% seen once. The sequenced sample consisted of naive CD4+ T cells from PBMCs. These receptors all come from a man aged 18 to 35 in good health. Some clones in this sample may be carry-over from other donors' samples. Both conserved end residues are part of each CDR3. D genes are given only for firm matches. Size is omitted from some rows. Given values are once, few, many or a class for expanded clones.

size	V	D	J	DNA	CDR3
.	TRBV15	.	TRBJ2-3	TGTGCCACCAGCAGAGCCGCCGGGAGCACAGATACGCAGTATTTT	CATSRAAGSTDTQYF
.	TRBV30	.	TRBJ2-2	TGTGCCTGGGATATGGGCTTAAAACTTCTGTTTTTT	CAWDMGLKLLFF
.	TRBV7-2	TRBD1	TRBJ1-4	TGTGCCAGCAGCTTAGGGGACAGGGGGCCTGAAAAACTGTTTTTT	CASSLGDRGPEKLFF
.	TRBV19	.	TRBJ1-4	TGTGCCAGTAAAGGTTGGGAGCAAATTAATGAAAAACTGTTTTTT	CASKGWEQINEKLFF
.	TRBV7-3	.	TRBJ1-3	TGTGCCAGCAATGGGGGTGGGACGGGTGGAAACACCATATATTTT	CASNGGGTGGNTIYF
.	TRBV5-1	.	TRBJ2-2	TGCGCCAGCAGCTTGGGATTTGGAGAGACCGGGGAGCTGTTTTTT	CASSLGFGETGELFF
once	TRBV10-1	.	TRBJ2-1	TGCGCCAGCATTCGGGGGCACCATGAGCAGTTCTTC	CASIRGHHEQFF
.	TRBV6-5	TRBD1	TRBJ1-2	TGTGCCAGCAGTAAACGGACAGGGTTGTATTATGGCTACACCTTC	CASSKRTGLYYGYTF
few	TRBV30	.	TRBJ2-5	TGTGCCTGGAGTGTACTAGTTCTGGAGACCCAGTACTTC	CAWSVLVLETQYF
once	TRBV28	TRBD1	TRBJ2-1	TGTGCCAGCAGCCCGTTACAGGGGAGCAATGAGCAGTTCTTC	CASSPLQGSNEQFF
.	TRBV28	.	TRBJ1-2	TGTGCCAGCAGAGGCAGGGGACCTCGGGGTAACTATGGCTACACCTTC	CASRGRGPRGNYGYTF
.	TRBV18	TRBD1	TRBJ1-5	TGTGCCAGCTCACCGACAGGGATCAATCAGCCCCAGCATTTT	CASSPTGINQPQHF